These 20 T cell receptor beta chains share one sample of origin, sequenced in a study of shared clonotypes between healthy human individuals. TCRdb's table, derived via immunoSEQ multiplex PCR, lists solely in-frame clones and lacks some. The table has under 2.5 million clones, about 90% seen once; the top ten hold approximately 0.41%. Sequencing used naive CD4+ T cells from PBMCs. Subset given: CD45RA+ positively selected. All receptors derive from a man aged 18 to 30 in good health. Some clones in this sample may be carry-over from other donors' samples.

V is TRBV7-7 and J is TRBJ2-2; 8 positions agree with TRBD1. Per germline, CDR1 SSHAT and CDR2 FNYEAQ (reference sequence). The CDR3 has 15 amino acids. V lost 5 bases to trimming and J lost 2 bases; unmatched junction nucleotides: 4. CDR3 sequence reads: CASSEGTGNTGELFF. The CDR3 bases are TGTGCCAGCAGCGAAGGGACAGGAAACACCGGGGAGCTGTTTTTT.

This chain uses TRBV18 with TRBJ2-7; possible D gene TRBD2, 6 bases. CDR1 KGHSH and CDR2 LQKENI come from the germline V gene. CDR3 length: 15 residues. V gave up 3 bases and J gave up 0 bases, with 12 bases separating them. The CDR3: CASSPYSGSSYEQYF. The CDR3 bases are TGTGCCAGCTCACCGTATAGCGGAAGCTCCTACGAGCAGTACTTC.

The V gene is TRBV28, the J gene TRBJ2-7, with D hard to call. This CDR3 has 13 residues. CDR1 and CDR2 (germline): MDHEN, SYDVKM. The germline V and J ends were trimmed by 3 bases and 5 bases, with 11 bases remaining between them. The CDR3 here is CASSLSRSHEQYF. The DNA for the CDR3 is TGTGCCAGCAGTTTGTCTAGGTCCCACGAGCAGTACTTC. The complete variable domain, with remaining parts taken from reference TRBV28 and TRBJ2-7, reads DVKVTQSSRYLVKRTGEKVFLECVQDMDHENMFWYRQDPGLGLRLIYFSYDVKMKEKGDIPEGYSVSREKKERFSLILESASTNQTSMYLCASSLSRSHEQYFGPGTRLTVT.

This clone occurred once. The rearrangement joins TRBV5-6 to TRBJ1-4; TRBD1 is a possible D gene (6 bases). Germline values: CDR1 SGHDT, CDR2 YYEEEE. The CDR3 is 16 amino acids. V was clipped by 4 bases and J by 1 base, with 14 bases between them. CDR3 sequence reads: CASSLDRGRTNEKLFF. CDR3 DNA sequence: TGTGCCAGCAGCCTGGATAGGGGGAGAACTAATGAAAAACTGTTTTTT.

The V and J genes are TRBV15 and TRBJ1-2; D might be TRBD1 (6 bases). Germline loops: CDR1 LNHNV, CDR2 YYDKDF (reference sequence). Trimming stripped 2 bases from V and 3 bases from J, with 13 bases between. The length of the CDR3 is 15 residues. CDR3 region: CATSRTRTDHYGYTF. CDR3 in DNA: TGTGCCACCAGCAGAACCCGGACAGACCACTATGGCTACACCTTC.

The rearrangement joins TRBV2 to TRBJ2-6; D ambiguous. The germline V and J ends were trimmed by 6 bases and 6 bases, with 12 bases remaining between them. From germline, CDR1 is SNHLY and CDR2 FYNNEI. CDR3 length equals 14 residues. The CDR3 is CASSQPLVANVLTF. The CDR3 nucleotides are TGTGCCAGCAGCCAGCCTCTTGTGGCCAACGTCCTGACTTTC.

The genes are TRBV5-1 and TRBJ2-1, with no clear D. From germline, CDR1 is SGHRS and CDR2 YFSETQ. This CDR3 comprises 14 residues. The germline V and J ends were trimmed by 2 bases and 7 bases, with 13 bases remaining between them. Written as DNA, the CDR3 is TGCGCCAGCAGCTTTCCAGCCTTCATGAATGAGCAGTTCTTC. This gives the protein CASSFPAFMNEQFF.

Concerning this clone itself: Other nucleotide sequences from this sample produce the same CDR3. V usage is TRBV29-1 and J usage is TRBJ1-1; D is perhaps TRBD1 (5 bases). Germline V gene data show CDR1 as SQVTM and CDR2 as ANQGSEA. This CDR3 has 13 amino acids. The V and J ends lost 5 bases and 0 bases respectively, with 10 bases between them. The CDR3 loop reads CSVSGLMNTEAFF. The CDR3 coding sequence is TGCAGCGTTTCGGGACTGATGAACACTGAAGCTTTCTTT.

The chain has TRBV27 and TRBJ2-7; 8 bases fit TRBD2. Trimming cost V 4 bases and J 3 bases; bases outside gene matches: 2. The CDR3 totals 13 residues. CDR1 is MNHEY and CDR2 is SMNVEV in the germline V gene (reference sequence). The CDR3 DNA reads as TGTGCCAGCAGTTCCGGGAGGGTCTACGAGCAGTACTTC. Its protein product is CASSSGRVYEQYF.

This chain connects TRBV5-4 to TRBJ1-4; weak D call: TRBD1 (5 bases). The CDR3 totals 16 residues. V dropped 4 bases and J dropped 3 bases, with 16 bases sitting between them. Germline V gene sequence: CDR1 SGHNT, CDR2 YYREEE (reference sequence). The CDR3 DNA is TGTGCCAGCAGCAGGGGTACTAGTGGTTCTAATGAAAAACTGTTTTTT. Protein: CASSRGTSGSNEKLFF.

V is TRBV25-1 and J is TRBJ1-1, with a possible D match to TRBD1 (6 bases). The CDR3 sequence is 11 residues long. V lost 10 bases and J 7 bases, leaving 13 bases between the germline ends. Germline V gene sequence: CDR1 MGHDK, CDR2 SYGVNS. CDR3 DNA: TGTGCCACCAGGGAGGACAGTGAAGCTTTCTTT. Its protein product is CATREDSEAFF. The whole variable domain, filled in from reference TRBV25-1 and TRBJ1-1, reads EADIYQTPRYLVIGTGKKITLECSQTMGHDKMYWYQQDPGMELHLIHYSYGVNSTEKGDLSSESTVSRIRTEHFPLTLESARPSHTSQYLCATREDSEAFFGQGTRLTVV.

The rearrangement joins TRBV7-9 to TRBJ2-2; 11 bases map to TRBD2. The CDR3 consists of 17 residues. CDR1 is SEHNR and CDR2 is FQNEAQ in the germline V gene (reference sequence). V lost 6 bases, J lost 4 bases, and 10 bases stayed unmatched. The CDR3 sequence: CASRSRTSGYITGELFF. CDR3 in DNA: TGTGCCAGCAGATCACGGACTAGCGGGTATATCACCGGGGAGCTGTTTTTT. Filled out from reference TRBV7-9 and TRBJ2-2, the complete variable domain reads DTGVSQNPRHKITKRGQNVTFRCDPISEHNRLYWYRQTLGQGPEFLTYFQNEAQLEKSRLLSDRFSAERPKGSFSTLEIQRTEQGDSAMYLCASRSRTSGYITGELFFGEGSRLTVL.

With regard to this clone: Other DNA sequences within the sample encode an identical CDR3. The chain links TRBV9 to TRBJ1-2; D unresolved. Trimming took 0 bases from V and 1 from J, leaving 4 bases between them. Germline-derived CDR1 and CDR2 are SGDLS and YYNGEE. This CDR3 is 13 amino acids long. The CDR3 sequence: CASSVASNYGYTF. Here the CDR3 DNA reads TGTGCCAGCAGCGTAGCTAGTAACTATGGCTACACCTTC.

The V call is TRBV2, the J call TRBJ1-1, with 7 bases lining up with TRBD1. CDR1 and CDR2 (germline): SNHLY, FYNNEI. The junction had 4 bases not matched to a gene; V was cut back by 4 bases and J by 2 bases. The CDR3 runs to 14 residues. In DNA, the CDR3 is TGTGCCAGCAGTGTCGAGGGGGCTAACACTGAAGCTTTCTTT. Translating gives CASSVEGANTEAFF.

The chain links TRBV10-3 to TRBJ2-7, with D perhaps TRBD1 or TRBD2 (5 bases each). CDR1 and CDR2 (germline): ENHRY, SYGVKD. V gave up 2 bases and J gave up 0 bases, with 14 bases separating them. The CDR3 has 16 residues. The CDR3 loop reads CAISEVGRRSSYEQYF. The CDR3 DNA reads TGTGCCATCAGTGAGGTGGGACGGAGGAGCTCCTACGAGCAGTACTTC.

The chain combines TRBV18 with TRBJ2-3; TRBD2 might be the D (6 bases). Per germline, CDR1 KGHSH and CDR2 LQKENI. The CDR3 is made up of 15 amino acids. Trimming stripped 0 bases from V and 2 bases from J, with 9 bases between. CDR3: CASSPPGGVTDTQYF. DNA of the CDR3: TGTGCCAGCTCACCACCGGGCGGGGTCACAGATACGCAGTATTTT.

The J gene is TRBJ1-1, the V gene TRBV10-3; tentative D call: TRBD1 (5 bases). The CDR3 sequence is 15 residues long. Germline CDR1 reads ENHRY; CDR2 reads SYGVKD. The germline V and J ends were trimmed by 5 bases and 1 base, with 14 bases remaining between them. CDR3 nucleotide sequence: TGTGCCATCAGTAGGGTCGGCAGGGCGAACACTGAAGCTTTCTTT. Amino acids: CAISRVGRANTEAFF.

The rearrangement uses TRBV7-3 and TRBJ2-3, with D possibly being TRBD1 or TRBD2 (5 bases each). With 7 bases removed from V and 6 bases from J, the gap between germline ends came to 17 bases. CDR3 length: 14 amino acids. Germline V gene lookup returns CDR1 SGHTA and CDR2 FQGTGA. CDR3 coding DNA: TGTGCCAGCACCCCGGGACCCGCCGGGGATACGCAGTATTTT. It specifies CASTPGPAGDTQYF.

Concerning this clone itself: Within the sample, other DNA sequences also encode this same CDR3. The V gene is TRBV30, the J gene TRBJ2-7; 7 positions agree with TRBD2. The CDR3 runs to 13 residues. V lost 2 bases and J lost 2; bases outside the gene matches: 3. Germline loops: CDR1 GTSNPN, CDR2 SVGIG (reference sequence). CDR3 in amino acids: CAWSPGTTYEQYF. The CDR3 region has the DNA TGTGCCTGGAGTCCCGGGACTACCTACGAGCAGTACTTC.

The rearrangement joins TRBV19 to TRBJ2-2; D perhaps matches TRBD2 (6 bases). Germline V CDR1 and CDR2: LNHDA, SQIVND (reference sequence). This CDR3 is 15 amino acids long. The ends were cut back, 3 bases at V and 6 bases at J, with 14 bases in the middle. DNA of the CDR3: TGTGCCAGTAGTATTAGTGCGTCGGGGGCCGGGGAGCTGTTTTTT. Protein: CASSISASGAGELFF.